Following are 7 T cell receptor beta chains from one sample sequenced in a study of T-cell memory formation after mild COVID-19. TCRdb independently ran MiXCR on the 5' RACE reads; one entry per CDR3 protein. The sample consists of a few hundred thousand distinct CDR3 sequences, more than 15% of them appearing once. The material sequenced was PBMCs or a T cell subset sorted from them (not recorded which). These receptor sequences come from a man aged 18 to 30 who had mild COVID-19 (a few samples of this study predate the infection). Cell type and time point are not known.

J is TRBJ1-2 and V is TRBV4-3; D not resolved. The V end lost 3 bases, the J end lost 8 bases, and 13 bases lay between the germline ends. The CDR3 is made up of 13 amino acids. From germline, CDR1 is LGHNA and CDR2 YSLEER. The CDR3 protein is CASSQDGPEGYTF. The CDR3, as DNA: TGCGCCAGCAGCCAGGACGGGCCAGAGGGCTACACCTTC.

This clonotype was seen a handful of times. The CDR3 bases are TGTGCCAGCAGCACCGAGGGCCCGGGGGCAACTAGCACAGATACGCAGTATTTT. Translated: CASSTEGPGATSTDTQYF. The chain joins TRBV27 to TRBJ2-3; D is possibly TRBD1 or TRBD2 (6 bases each). V lost 6 bases and J lost 0, with 22 bases in between. CDR1 is MNHEY and CDR2 is SMNVEV in the germline V gene (reference sequence). CDR3 size: 18 residues.

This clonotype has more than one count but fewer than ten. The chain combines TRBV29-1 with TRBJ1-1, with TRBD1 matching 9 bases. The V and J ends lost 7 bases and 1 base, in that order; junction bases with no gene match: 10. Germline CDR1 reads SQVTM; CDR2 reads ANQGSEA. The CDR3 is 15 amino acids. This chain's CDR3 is CSAAPGTGTNTEAFF. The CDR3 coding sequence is TGCAGCGCCGCACCCGGGACAGGGACGAACACTGAAGCTTTCTTT.

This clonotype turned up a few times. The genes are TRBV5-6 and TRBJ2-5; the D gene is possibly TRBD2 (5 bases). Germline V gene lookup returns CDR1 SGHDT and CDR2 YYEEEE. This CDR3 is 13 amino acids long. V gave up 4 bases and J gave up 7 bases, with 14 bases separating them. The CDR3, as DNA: TGTGCCAGCAGCGTAGCTCGTCGGGGGACCCAGTACTTC. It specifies CASSVARRGTQYF.

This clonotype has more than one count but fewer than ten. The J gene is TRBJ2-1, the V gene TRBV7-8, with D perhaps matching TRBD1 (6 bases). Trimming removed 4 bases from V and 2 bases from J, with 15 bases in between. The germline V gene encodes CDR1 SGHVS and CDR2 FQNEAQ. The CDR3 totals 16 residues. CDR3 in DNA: TGTGCCAGCAGCTCGATCAGGGGATCCCCCTACAATGAGCAGTTCTTC. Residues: CASSSIRGSPYNEQFF.

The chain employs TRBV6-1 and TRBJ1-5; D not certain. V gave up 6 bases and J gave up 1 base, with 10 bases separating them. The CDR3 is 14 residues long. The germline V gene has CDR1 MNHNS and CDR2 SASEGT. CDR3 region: CASSAIGSNQPQHF. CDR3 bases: TGTGCCAGCAGCGCCATTGGGAGCAATCAGCCCCAGCATTTT.

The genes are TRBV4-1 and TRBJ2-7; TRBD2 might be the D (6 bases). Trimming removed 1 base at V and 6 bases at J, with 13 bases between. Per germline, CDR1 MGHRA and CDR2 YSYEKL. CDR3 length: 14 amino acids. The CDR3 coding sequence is TGCGCCAGCAGCCAAGTACGCCTCGGGGGCGAGCAGTACTTC. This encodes CASSQVRLGGEQYF.